These 27 T cell receptor beta chains were sequenced from one sample in a study of blood T cells in healthy people across ages. A second PCR, run for about 7 to 11 cycles, used a sample-barcoded 5' primer plus a J-beta primer mix. TCRdb re-derived calls from the 5' RACE reads in MiXCR, one entry per CDR3 protein. The data hold over a million distinct CDR3 sequences, with 45% to 70% observed a single time. Specimen: blood. These TCRs come from a man between 18 and 29 years old in good health.

This chain connects TRBV6-2 or TRBV6-3 to TRBJ2-1; the D is unclear. Germline assignment: CDR1 MNHEY and CDR2 SVGEGT. CDR3 length: 14 residues. Trimming removed 5 bases at V and 4 bases at J, with 12 bases between. CDR3 sequence: CASSPFEDYNEQFF. The CDR3 DNA reads TGTGCCAGCAGTCCCTTTGAGGATTACAATGAGCAGTTCTTC.

This rearrangement joins TRBV4-1 to TRBJ2-1; D may correspond to TRBD1 or TRBD2 (5 bases each). Germline values: CDR1 MGHRA, CDR2 YSYEKL. V was pared by 5 bases and J by 5 bases, with 10 bases between. The CDR3 is made up of 13 amino acids. CDR3 sequence reads: CASSDGTNNEQFF. DNA for the CDR3: TGCGCCAGCAGCGACGGGACCAACAATGAGCAGTTCTTC.

This chain connects TRBV11-2 to TRBJ1-1, with a possible D match to TRBD1 (5 bases). Germline CDR1 and CDR2: SGHAT and FQNNGV. V lost 6 bases and J lost 7, with 12 bases in between. The CDR3 totals 12 residues. For the CDR3, the DNA is TGTGCCAGCAGAACAGGATATATTGAAGCTTTCTTT. Translated, it gives CASRTGYIEAFF.

The V call is TRBV12-3 or TRBV12-4, the J call TRBJ2-1; TRBD2 might be the D (6 bases). V lost 1 base to trimming and J lost 2 bases, with 9 bases between them. The CDR3 has 15 residues. The CDR3 region is CASSLGGVTYNEQFF. The CDR3 nucleotides read TGTGCCAGCAGTTTAGGCGGGGTCACCTACAATGAGCAGTTCTTC.

The genes are TRBV6-2 or TRBV6-3 and TRBJ2-1, with TRBD2 identical over 7 bases. J was trimmed by 8 bases and V by 5 bases; bases with no gene match: 6. Looked up from germline, CDR1 is MNHEY and CDR2 is SVGEGT. The CDR3 extends over 13 amino acids. The CDR3 reads CASSGPTSDEQFF. The CDR3 DNA reads TGTGCCAGCAGTGGCCCCACTAGCGATGAGCAGTTCTTC.

V and J are TRBV24-1 and TRBJ2-3; unclear D gene. The CDR3 runs to 17 residues. Germline-derived CDR1 and CDR2 are KGHDR and SFDVKD. Trimming took 2 bases from V and 0 from J, leaving 14 bases between them. Here the CDR3 DNA reads TGTGCCACCAGTGATTGGTCCGGCAGGCCCAGCACAGATACGCAGTATTTT. Protein sequence: CATSDWSGRPSTDTQYF.

The gene calls are TRBV3-1 and TRBJ2-7, with D possibly being TRBD1 (6 bases). Germline assignment: CDR1 LGHDT and CDR2 YNNKEL (reference sequence). Trimming stripped 1 base from V and 3 bases from J, with 16 bases between. This CDR3 comprises 16 residues. DNA of the CDR3: TGTGCCAGCAGCCAAGCCCGAGACAGGAGTAACTACGAGCAGTACTTC. The encoded protein is CASSQARDRSNYEQYF.

V usage is TRBV10-3 and J usage is TRBJ1-4; TRBD1 is a possible D gene (6 bases). The germline CDR1 and CDR2 sequences are ENHRY and SYGVKD. V dropped 4 bases and J dropped 7 bases, with 10 bases sitting between them. The CDR3 has 13 residues. DNA of the CDR3: TGTGCCATCAGTGGGCAGGGGTCTGAAAAACTGTTTTTT. Its protein is CAISGQGSEKLFF.

The V call is TRBV19, the J call TRBJ2-7, with 11 bases that match TRBD2. The ends lost 6 bases at V and 7 bases at J; junction bases unmatched: 5. The CDR3 loop spans 13 amino acids. CDR1 and CDR2 from the germline V gene are LNHDA and SQIVND (reference sequence). CDR3 coding DNA: TGTGCCAGTAGACTAGCGGGAGACAATGAGCAGTACTTC. It translates to CASRLAGDNEQYF.

The J gene is TRBJ1-2, the V gene TRBV20-1; D is perhaps TRBD1 (5 bases). Germline lookup yields CDR1 DFQATT and CDR2 SNEGSKA (reference sequence). Trimming cost V 1 base and J 8 bases, with 17 bases left between them. This CDR3 contains 14 residues. This CDR3 is CSARAAPGGGGYTF. In DNA form, the CDR3 reads TGCAGTGCTAGAGCCGCTCCGGGGGGAGGAGGCTACACCTTC.

This clonotype was counted a few times. This chain links TRBV2 with TRBJ2-1, with D possibly TRBD2 on 6 matching bases. This CDR3 contains 16 residues. V was trimmed by 0 bases and J by 8 bases, leaving 17 bases between them. The germline V gene has CDR1 SNHLY and CDR2 FYNNEI. In nucleotides, the CDR3 is TGTGCCAGCAGTGAAGCGCAGGGCGGGGTTAGGGATGAGCAGTTCTTC. It translates to CASSEAQGGVRDEQFF.

This chain uses TRBV3-1 with TRBJ2-3, with 7 bases fitting TRBD2. CDR1 is LGHDT, CDR2 YNNKEL, per germline (reference sequence). The J segment lost 2 bases and the V segment lost 4 bases, leaving 6 bases of the junction unmatched. This CDR3 is 15 amino acids long. This CDR3 reads CASSLRGESTDTQYF. CDR3 DNA sequence: TGTGCCAGCAGCCTTCGGGGGGAATCCACAGATACGCAGTATTTT.

The V call is TRBV21-1, the J call TRBJ1-2; TRBD1, the table's D call, was not compared with the DNA. TRBV21-1 is a pseudogene segment. The CDR3 spans 15 residues. The CDR3 sequence: CASSKERTGGSGYTF. The CDR3 coding sequence is TGTGCCAGCAGCAAAGAAAGGACAGGGGGCAGTGGCTACACCTTC.

This clonotype has only a few counts. The rearrangement uses TRBV14 and TRBJ1-4; a weak D match, TRBD1 (6 bases). The CDR3 is made up of 15 amino acids. Germline V lookup: CDR1 SGHDN, CDR2 FVKESK. Trimming took 4 bases from V and 7 from J, leaving 16 bases between them. CDR3 DNA: TGTGCCAGCAGCCTTCCCCAGGGGAGGACTGAAAAACTGTTTTTT. It yields the protein CASSLPQGRTEKLFF.

The V gene is TRBV6-5, the J gene TRBJ2-3, with 8 bases aligning to TRBD2. This CDR3 has 16 amino acids. Unmatched junction bases numbered 8, after V lost 0 bases and J lost 6 bases. Looked up from germline, CDR1 is MNHEY and CDR2 is SVGAGI. The CDR3 region is CASSYSAGGGRDTQYF. Here the CDR3 DNA reads TGTGCCAGCAGTTACTCGGCGGGAGGCGGTAGGGATACGCAGTATTTT.

The J gene is TRBJ2-5, the V gene TRBV4-2, with 8 bases fitting TRBD2. Germline lookup yields CDR1 LGHNA and CDR2 YNFKEQ. The CDR3 length is 14 residues. V dropped 5 bases and J dropped 1; count of bases not matched to a gene: 3. The CDR3 here is CASSSTSVQETQYF. The CDR3 bases are TGTGCCAGCAGCTCGACTAGCGTCCAAGAGACCCAGTACTTC.

The J gene is TRBJ2-5, the V gene TRBV6-2 or TRBV6-3; 10 bases match TRBD2. CDR1 and CDR2 (germline): MNHEY, SVGEGT. Losses at the gene ends were 0 bases for V and 0 bases for J; bases not matched to a gene: 1. The CDR3 length is 16 residues. The CDR3 sequence is CASSYSTSGDQETQYF. The CDR3 coding sequence is TGTGCCAGCAGTTACTCTACTAGCGGGGACCAAGAGACCCAGTACTTC.

The chain couples TRBV29-1 to TRBJ1-2, with TRBD1 matching over 8 bases. Germline loops: CDR1 SQVTM, CDR2 ANQGSEA. This CDR3 comprises 14 residues. The CDR3 DNA reads as TGCAGAGTTCATTTACAGGGGGGGGTCTTGGGCTACACCTTC. The encoded protein is CRVHLQGGVLGYTF. The complete variable domain, with remaining parts taken from reference TRBV29-1 and TRBJ1-2, reads SAVISQKPSRDICQRGTSLTIQCQVDSQVTMMFWYRQQPGQSLTLIATANQGSEATYESGFVIDKFPISRPNLTFSTLTVSNMSPEDSSIYLCRVHLQGGVLGYTFGSGTRLTVV.

In its sample, this clonotype was seen many times. Relative to the germline gene, one junction end is altered; a read error may explain this. The chain combines TRBV5-1 with TRBJ2-7; TRBD2 matches at 12 bases. Germline CDR1 and CDR2: SGHRS and YFSETQ. The CDR3 loop spans 13 amino acids. The DNA for the CDR3 is TGTGCCAGCTCCGGGACTAGCGGGTACGAGCAGTACTTC. It is translated as CASSGTSGYEQYF.

This clonotype was picked up a small number of times. CDR3 amino acids: CATKAGQWEYEQYF. CDR3 nucleotide sequence: TGTGCCACCAAAGCGGGACAGTGGGAATACGAGCAGTACTTC. V is TRBV6-1 and J is TRBJ2-7; D possibly matches TRBD1 or TRBD2 (7 bases each). V was trimmed by 10 bases and J by 4 bases, leaving 20 bases between them. From germline, CDR1 is MNHNS and CDR2 SASEGT. The CDR3 length is 14 residues.

V usage is TRBV3-1 and J usage is TRBJ1-6; D remains ambiguous. The ends were cut back, 3 bases at V and 10 bases at J, with 13 bases in the middle. CDR3 length: 14 residues. Germline V lookup: CDR1 LGHDT, CDR2 YNNKEL (reference sequence). The CDR3 DNA is TGTGCCAGCAGCCAGTACCAGCAGCGGTCACCCCTCCACTTT. It translates to CASSQYQQRSPLHF.

This chain uses TRBV5-1 with TRBJ2-7; D gene uncertain. The CDR3 contains 15 residues. Per germline, CDR1 SGHRS and CDR2 YFSETQ. V shed 2 bases and J shed 0 bases, with 12 bases lying between them. The DNA of the CDR3 is TGCGCCAGCAGCTTTGATGTCCTTAGCTCCTACGAGCAGTACTTC. Protein sequence: CASSFDVLSSYEQYF.

This chain uses TRBV4-3 with TRBJ2-1, with a tentative D call TRBD2 (6 bases). Germline CDR1 is LGHNA and CDR2 is YSLEER. V gave up 0 bases and J gave up 7 bases, with 7 bases separating them. The CDR3 covers 13 residues. CDR3 sequence: CASSQDGRNEQFF. CDR3 nucleotide sequence: TGCGCCAGCAGCCAAGATGGGAGGAATGAGCAGTTCTTC.

V usage is TRBV4-3 and J usage is TRBJ1-5, with 7 bases lining up with TRBD1. Germline loops: CDR1 LGHNA, CDR2 YSLEER. V was pared by 3 bases and J by 9 bases, with 11 bases of the junction left unmatched. The CDR3 spans 15 residues. The CDR3 coding sequence is TGCGCCAGCAGCCAGACTGACAGGGCCCAATCGCCCCAGCATTTT. Its protein is CASSQTDRAQSPQHF.

This clonotype was counted ten times or more. The chain recombines TRBV4-2 with TRBJ2-7; D could derive from TRBD1 or TRBD2 (6 bases each). Trimming removed 0 bases from V and 5 bases from J, with 8 bases in between. Germline assignment: CDR1 LGHNA and CDR2 YNFKEQ. The length of the CDR3 is 13 residues. CDR3 DNA: TGTGCCAGCAGCCAAGAAGGGGGGAACGAGCAGTACTTC. Translating gives CASSQEGGNEQYF.

This clonotype is a singleton in its sample. The chain recombines TRBV5-1 with TRBJ2-1; no reliable D call. The germline CDR1 and CDR2 sequences are SGHRS and YFSETQ. With 0 bases removed from V and 0 bases from J, the gap between germline ends came to 7 bases. This CDR3 is 15 amino acids long. CDR3 residues: CASSLGTNSYNEQFF. CDR3 bases: TGCGCCAGCAGCTTGGGCACTAACTCCTACAATGAGCAGTTCTTC.

The chain couples TRBV4-2 to TRBJ2-5; D is undetermined. The CDR3 loop spans 13 amino acids. CDR1 is LGHNA, CDR2 YNFKEQ, per germline. V lost 5 bases and J lost 9, with 16 bases in between. CDR3 residues: CASSLGSAPAQYF. The CDR3 DNA reads as TGTGCCAGCAGCTTGGGGTCGGCCCCCGCCCAGTACTTC.